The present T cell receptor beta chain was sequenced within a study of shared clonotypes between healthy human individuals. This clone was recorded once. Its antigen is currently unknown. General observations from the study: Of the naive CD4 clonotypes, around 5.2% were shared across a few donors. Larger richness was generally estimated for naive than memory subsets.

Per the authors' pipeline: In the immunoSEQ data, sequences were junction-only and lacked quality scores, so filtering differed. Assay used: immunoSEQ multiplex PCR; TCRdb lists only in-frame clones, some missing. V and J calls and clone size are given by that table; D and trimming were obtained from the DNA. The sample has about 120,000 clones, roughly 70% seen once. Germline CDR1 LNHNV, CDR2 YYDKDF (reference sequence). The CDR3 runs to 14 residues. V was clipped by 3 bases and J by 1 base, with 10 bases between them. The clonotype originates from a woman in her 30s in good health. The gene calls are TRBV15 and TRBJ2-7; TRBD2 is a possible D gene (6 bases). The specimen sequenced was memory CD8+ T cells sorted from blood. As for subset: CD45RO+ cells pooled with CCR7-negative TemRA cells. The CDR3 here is CATSSSGPSYEQYF. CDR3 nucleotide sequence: TGTGCCACCAGCAGTAGCGGTCCTTCCTACGAGCAGTACTTC.